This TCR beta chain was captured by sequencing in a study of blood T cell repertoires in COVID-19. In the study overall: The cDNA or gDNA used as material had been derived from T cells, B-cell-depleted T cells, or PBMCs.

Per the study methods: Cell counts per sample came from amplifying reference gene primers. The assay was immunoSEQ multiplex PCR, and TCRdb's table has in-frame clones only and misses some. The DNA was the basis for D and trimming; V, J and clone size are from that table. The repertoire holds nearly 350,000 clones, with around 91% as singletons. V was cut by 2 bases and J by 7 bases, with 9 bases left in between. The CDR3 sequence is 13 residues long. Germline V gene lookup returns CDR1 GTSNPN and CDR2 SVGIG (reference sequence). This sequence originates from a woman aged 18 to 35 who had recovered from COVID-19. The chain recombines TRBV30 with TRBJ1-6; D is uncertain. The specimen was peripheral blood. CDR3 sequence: CAWSYGNNSPLHF. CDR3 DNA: TGTGCCTGGAGTTACGGGAACAATTCACCCCTCCACTTT. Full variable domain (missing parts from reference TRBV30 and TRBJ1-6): SQTIHQWPATLVQPVGSPLSLECTVEGTSNPNLYWYRQAAGRGLQLLFYSVGIGQISSEVPQNLSASRPQDRQFILSSKKLLLSDSGFYLCAWSYGNNSPLHFGNGTRLTVT.